This paragraph reports one T cell receptor beta chain. The library targeted TCRbeta and was prepared with unique molecular identifiers. TCRdb used MiXCR to reprocess the PCR reads, holding one entry per CDR3 protein. The sample lists 350,000 to 450,000 distinct CDR3 sequences, roughly 20% occurring once. This sample is drawn from a study of T-cell reconstitution after alpha-beta-depleted transplantation in children. Germline assignment: CDR1 SGHRS and CDR2 YFSETQ. This CDR3 spans 14 amino acids. Trimming took 0 bases from V and 4 from J, leaving 7 bases between them. The clonotype originates from a human donor who donated a stem cell graft to a child with acute myeloid leukemia. V usage is TRBV5-1 and J usage is TRBJ2-2; D not resolved. This sample comprised PBMCs from the stem cell graft donor, obtained from the stem cell graft. The CDR3 DNA sequence: TGCGCCAGCAGCTTGGATCCCGCCACCGGGGAGCTGTTTTTT. It is translated as CASSLDPATGELFF.